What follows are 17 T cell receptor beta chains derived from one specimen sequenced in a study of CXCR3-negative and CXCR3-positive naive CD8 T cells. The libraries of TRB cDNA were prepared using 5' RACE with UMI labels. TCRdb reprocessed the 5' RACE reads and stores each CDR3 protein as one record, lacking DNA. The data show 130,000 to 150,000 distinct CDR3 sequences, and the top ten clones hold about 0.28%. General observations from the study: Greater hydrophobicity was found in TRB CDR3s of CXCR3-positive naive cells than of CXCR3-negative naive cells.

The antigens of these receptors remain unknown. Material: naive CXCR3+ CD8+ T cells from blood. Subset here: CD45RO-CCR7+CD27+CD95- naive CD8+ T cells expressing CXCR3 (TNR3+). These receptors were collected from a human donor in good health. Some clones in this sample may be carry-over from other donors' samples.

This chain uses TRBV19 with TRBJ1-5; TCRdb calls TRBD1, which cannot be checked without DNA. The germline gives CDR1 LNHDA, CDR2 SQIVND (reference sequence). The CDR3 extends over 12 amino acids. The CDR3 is CASSTGAPDQHF.

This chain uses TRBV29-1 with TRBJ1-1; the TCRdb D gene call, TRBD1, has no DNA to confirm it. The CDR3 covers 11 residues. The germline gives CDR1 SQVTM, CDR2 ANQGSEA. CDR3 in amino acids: CSVQGGAEAFF.

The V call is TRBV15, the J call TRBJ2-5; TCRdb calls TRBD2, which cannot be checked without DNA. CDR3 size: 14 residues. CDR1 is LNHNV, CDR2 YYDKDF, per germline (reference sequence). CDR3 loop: CATSRARGGETQYF.

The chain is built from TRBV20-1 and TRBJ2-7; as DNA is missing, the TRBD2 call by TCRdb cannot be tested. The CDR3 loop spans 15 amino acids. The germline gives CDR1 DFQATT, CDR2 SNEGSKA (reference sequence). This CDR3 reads CSASGPRSGGYEQYF.

The CDR3 sequence: CASSQESGMNTEAFF. V is TRBV4-1 and J is TRBJ1-1; the TRBD1 assignment by TCRdb is unverifiable without DNA. This CDR3 has 15 residues. Looked up from germline, CDR1 is MGHRA and CDR2 is YSYEKL.

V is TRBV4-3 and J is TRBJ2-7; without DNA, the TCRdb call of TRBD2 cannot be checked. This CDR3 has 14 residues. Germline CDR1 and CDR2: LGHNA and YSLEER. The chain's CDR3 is CASSRTSAGYEQYF.

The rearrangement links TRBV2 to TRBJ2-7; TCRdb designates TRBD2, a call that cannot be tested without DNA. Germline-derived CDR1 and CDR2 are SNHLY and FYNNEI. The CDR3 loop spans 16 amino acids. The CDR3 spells CASSDPASGLSYEQYF.

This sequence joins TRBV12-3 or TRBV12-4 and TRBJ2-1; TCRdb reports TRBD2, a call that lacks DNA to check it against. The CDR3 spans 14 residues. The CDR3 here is CASSLGGTIDEQFF.

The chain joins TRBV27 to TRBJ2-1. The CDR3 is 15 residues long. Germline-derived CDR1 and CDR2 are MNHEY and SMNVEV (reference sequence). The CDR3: CASSLFWSSYNEQFF.

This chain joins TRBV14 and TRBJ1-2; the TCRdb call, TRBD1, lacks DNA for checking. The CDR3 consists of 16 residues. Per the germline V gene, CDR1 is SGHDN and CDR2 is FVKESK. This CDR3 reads CASSQERTGSNYGYTF.

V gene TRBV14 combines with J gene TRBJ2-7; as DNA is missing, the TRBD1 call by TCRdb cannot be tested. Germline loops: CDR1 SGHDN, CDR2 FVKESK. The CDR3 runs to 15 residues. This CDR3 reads CASSQDTGLYYEQYF.

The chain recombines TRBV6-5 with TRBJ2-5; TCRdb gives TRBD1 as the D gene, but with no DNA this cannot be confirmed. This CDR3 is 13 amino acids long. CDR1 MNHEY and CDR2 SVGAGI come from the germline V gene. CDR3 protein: CASSYSGEETQYF.

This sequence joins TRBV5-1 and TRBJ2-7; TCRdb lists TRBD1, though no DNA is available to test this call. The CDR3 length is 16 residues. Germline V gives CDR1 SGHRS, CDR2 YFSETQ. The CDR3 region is CASSLVSGQETYEQYF.

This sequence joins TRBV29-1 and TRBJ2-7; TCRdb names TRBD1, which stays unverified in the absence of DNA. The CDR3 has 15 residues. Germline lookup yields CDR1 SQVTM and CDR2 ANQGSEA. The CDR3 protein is CSVEVDRSGSYEQYF.

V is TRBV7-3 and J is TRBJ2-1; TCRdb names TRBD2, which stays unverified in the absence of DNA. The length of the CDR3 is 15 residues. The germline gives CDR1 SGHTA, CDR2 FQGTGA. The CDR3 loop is CASSLTGLAGTEQFF. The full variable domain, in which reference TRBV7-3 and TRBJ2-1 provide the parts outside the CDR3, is GAGVSQTPSNKVTEKGKYVELRCDPISGHTALYWYRQSLGQGPEFLIYFQGTGAADDSGLPNDRFFAVRPEGSVSTLKIQRTERGDSAVYLCASSLTGLAGTEQFFGPGTRLTVL.

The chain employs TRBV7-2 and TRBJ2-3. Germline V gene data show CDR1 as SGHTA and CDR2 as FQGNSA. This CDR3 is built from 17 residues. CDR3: CASSLGHRGLSTDTQYF.

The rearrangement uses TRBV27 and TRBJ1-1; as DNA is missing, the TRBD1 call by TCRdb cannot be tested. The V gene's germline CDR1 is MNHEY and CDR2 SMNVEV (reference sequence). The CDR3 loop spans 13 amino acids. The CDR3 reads CASSKQGNTEAFF.